A selection of T cell receptor beta chains follows, all from one sample in a study of CD8+ T cells in alopecia areata. Sequencing was performed with immunoSEQ multiplex PCR; in TCRdb, only in-frame clones are kept and a portion is missing. The table includes 130,000 to 150,000 clones, 40% to 65% detected once. Here the sequenced sample was CD4+ T cells sorted from blood, taken at week 0. The receptors originated from a human donor with alopecia areata. The CDR3 runs from the conserved cysteine through the conserved F or W. The order of the fields is D gene, clone size, J gene, V gene, CDR3 DNA, CDR3 protein. A D gene is named only where the DNA matches it firmly. Size is stated for part of the rows, as once, few or many counts, or as a class when the clone is expanded.

- few TRBJ2-3 TRBV30 TGTGCCTGGATGGGCGGGATTTCTATGGATACGCAGTATTTT CAWMGGISMDTQYF
- - TRBJ2-5 TRBV14 TGTGCCAGCAGCCAAGCAGAGACCCAGTACTTC CASSQAETQYF
- - TRBJ2-1 TRBV4-2 TGTGCCAGCAGCCCCCATAGCGGAAGCTCCTACAATGAGCAGTTCTTC CASSPHSGSSYNEQFF
TRBD1 few TRBJ1-1 TRBV28 TGTGCCAGCAGTAGAAAGGACAGGGAAGCTTTCTTT CASSRKDREAFF
TRBD1 few TRBJ1-1 TRBV29-1 TGCAGCGTTGGGACAGGGGGTAACACTGAAGCTTTCTTT CSVGTGGNTEAFF
- once TRBJ1-5 TRBV27 TGTGCCAGCAGTTTACAATCAACCTGGGGGCCCCAGCATTTT CASSLQSTWGPQHF
- few TRBJ2-5 TRBV11-2 TGTGCCAGCAGCTTAGGGGGGACACAACAAGAGACCCAGTACTTC CASSLGGTQQETQYF
- - TRBJ1-5 TRBV30 TGTGCCTGGAGTGCGGAAGGGCCTCAGCCCCAGCATTTT CAWSAEGPQPQHF
- few TRBJ2-1 TRBV7-9 TGTGCCAGCAGCTTAATTGTAAGCAATGAGCAGTTCTTC CASSLIVSNEQFF
- - TRBJ2-6 TRBV7-3 TGTGCCAGCAGCTATAGGGCGGGGCGACCTGGGGCCAACGTCCTGACTTTC CASSYRAGRPGANVLTF
- few TRBJ1-1 TRBV7-2 TGTGCCAGCAGCTCCCGATCGCTTCGACAGACAACAAAGAACACTGAAGCTTTCTTT CASSSRSLRQTTKNTEAFF
- few TRBJ2-1 TRBV2 TGTGCCAGCAACTACGGGGGAGGCAACTACAATGAGCAGTTCTTC CASNYGGGNYNEQFF
- few TRBJ2-7 TRBV29-1 TGCAGCGCCGGAAGTTCCCCCTACGAGCAGTACTTC CSAGSSPYEQYF
- few TRBJ2-7 TRBV29-1 TGCAGCGTTTGGACGGATTCCTACGAGCAGTACTTC CSVWTDSYEQYF
TRBD2 few TRBJ2-3 TRBV6-6 TGTGCCAGCAGTTCCTGGGCGGGAGCACCAGATACGCAGTATTTT CASSSWAGAPDTQYF
- - TRBJ2-5 TRBV5-4 TGTGCCAGCAGCTTGTCGCGTCGAGCGGGAGAGACCCAGTACTTC CASSLSRRAGETQYF
- - TRBJ1-1 TRBV7-9 TGTGCCAGCAGCGCCTACATGAACACTGAAGCTTTCTTT CASSAYMNTEAFF
- few TRBJ2-1 TRBV15 TGTGCCACCAGCTTAAAGGTCTCGAGCTCCTACAATGAGCAGTTCTTC CATSLKVSSSYNEQFF
- few TRBJ2-7 TRBV29-1 TGCAGCGTTGAAGGGCAGGGAGTCCACGAGCAGTACTTC CSVEGQGVHEQYF
- few TRBJ2-3 TRBV5-1 TGCGCCAGCAGCTTGGCCCTAGCGAGTTTGAACGGCGCAGATACGCAGTATTTT CASSLALASLNGADTQYF
- many TRBJ2-2 TRBV2 TGTGCCAGCAGTGAAGCGAGAACCGGGGAGCTGTTTTTT CASSEARTGELFF
- - TRBJ2-6 TRBV29-1 TGCAGCGTTGAAGATCCCGAGGGCCGGACCAACGTCCTGACTTTC CSVEDPEGRTNVLTF
TRBD1 - TRBJ2-7 TRBV29-1 TGCAGCGTTGACGAGGGTGGGACAGGGTCTTCCGAGCAGTACTTC CSVDEGGTGSSEQYF
- - TRBJ1-5 TRBV2 TGTGCCAGCAGCTCGATAGGGACTAATCAGCCCCAGCATTTT CASSSIGTNQPQHF
- - TRBJ2-1 TRBV30 TGTGCCTGGAGTGGCACCTACAATGAGCAGTTCTTC CAWSGTYNEQFF
- - TRBJ2-7 TRBV18 TGTGCCAGCTCACCAGGGAGCACTTTCGAGCAGTACTTC CASSPGSTFEQYF
TRBD2 - TRBJ2-2 TRBV6-1 TGTGCCAGCAACCGGGAGGCCGACTACACCGGGGAGCTGTTTTTT CASNREADYTGELFF
- - TRBJ1-1 TRBV25-1 TGTGCCAGCAGTCCCGAGGGACATGGGAACACTGAAGCTTTCTTT CASSPEGHGNTEAFF
- - TRBJ2-3 TRBV5-4 TGTGCCAGCAGCACCCGGACGGGGAAAACCACAGATACGCAGTATTTT CASSTRTGKTTDTQYF
- - TRBJ2-1 TRBV29-1 TGCAGCGTCCTCCGGGCAGCGGAGACCTACAATGAGCAGTTCTTC CSVLRAAETYNEQFF
- - TRBJ2-2 TRBV4-3 TGCGCCAGCAGCCGGACGGGCACCGGGGAGCTGTTTTTT CASSRTGTGELFF
- - TRBJ2-4 TRBV29-1 TGCAGCGTGGGCCGGGACCTTCAAGGGGAATTAGCCAAAAACATTCAGTACTTC CSVGRDLQGELAKNIQYF
TRBD2 once TRBJ2-1 TRBV30 TGTGGTAGCGGGACCTACAATGAGCAGTTCTTC CGSGTYNEQFF
- - TRBJ1-1 TRBV10-3 TGTGCCATCAGTTATGACAGGAACACTGAAGCTTTCTTT CAISYDRNTEAFF
TRBD1 - TRBJ2-5 TRBV4-1 TGCGCCAGCAGCCAAGGCCCCGGGCAGGGGGAAGAGACCCAGTACTTC CASSQGPGQGEETQYF
- - TRBJ1-5 TRBV18 TGTGCCAGCTCACCCTATGCTCTAAACCGGGATCAGCCCCAGCATTTT CASSPYALNRDQPQHF
- - TRBJ2-7 TRBV7-7 TGTGCTAGCAGCTTAGGACGCGGGGACAAGGCCTACGAGCAGTACTTC CASSLGRGDKAYEQYF
- - TRBJ1-2 TRBV9 TGTGCCAGCAGCGTAGACATGGGGGTTGAGTATGGCTACACCTTC CASSVDMGVEYGYTF
TRBD1 - TRBJ2-3 TRBV5-6 TGTGCCAGCACCCGGACAGGGGGTACAGATACGCAGTATTTT CASTRTGGTDTQYF
TRBD2 - TRBJ2-3 TRBV9 TGTGCCAGCAGCGTAATAGTGGGAGGGCCAGATACGCAGTATTTT CASSVIVGGPDTQYF
- few TRBJ2-5 TRBV28 TGTGCCAGCAGTTTGCCGGGAAGAGAGACCCAGTACTTC CASSLPGRETQYF
- - TRBJ2-1 TRBV27 TGTGCCAGCAGACCGACAGCCTACAATGAGCAGTTCTTC CASRPTAYNEQFF
TRBD1 - TRBJ1-2 TRBV25-1 TGTGCCAGCAGTCTTGGGGGACAGGCCTATGGCTACACCTTC CASSLGGQAYGYTF
- - TRBJ2-1 TRBV30 TGTGCCTGGAGCGATGACAATGAGCAGTTCTTC CAWSDDNEQFF
- - TRBJ1-5 TRBV6-5 TGTGCCAGCAGTATATCGCCCCAGTGGCAGCCCCAGCATTTT CASSISPQWQPQHF
- - TRBJ2-1 TRBV30 TGTGCCTGGAATAACGGAGGGTATCATGAGCAGTTCTTC CAWNNGGYHEQFF
- - TRBJ2-7 TRBV4-1 TGCGCCAGCAGCCAAGAGGGGGCCCCGGGACTCCCGTCCGAGCAGTACTTC CASSQEGAPGLPSEQYF
- - TRBJ1-5 TRBV5-3 TGTGCCAGAAGCCCTGCTTATAGCAATCAGCCCCAGCATTTT CARSPAYSNQPQHF
- - TRBJ2-7 TRBV30 TGTGCCTGGAGAACTGGGGGCGAGCAGTACTTC CAWRTGGEQYF
- - TRBJ2-5 TRBV30 TGTGCCTGGAGTTTGAGGGTCCAAGAGACCCAGTACTTC CAWSLRVQETQYF
- - TRBJ2-3 TRBV30 TGTGCCTGGAGTGTACAGGGAAGCGATACGCAGTATTTT CAWSVQGSDTQYF
- many TRBJ1-2 TRBV6-5 TGTGCCAGCAGTGCAGGGCTAGGCTACACCTTC CASSAGLGYTF
- - TRBJ2-3 TRBV7-9 TGTGCCAGCAGCTTAGTCGAGTGGAGCACAGATACGCAGTATTTT CASSLVEWSTDTQYF
- - TRBJ2-5 TRBV7-6 TGTGCCAGCAGCCTCAAACTCCCCAGTTGGTACCAAGAGACCCAGTACTTC CASSLKLPSWYQETQYF
TRBD1 - TRBJ1-2 TRBV27 TGTGCCAGCAGTTTCGACAGGGGGCAGGCTGGCTACACCTTC CASSFDRGQAGYTF